The clone carrying this T cell receptor (beta chain) was observed at least ten times. Its specificity is not known. The germline V gene encodes CDR1 SGHKS and CDR2 YYEKEE (reference sequence). After removal of 2 bases from V and 0 bases from J, the junction contained 12 bases not matched to a gene. The CDR3 covers 19 residues. Using RNA transcripts as the source, TCR beta CDR3 regions were amplified. The study used the HTBI primer set for a first-round RT-PCR of the TCR CDR3. MiXCR, run by TCRdb on the multiplex PCR reads, gives a single entry per CDR3 protein. Counted here are roughly 580,000 distinct CDR3 sequences, approximately 13% occurring once; the ten biggest clones make up roughly 5.7%. The entry originates in a study of T cells in Graves' hyperthyroidism and ophthalmopathy. Overall study results and limits: Among thyroid clonotypes expanded above 0.001, most also appeared in blood.

The diagnoses drew upon clinical symptoms, serum thyroxine and TRAb, thyroid ultrasound and orbital computed tomography. V gene TRBV5-5 combines with J gene TRBJ1-4; 8 nucleotides match TRBD1. Sequencing was done on a sample of blood. The source of this sequence is a young woman with Graves' hyperthyroidism that later progressed to Graves' ophthalmopathy. The CDR3 here is CASSFVPWQGAATNEKLFF. The CDR3 bases are TGTGCCAGCAGCTTTGTTCCTTGGCAGGGGGCAGCAACTAATGAAAAACTGTTTTTT. The full variable domain, completed using reference TRBV5-5 and TRBJ1-4, is DAGVTQSPTHLIKTRGQQVTLRCSPISGHKSVSWYQQVLGQGPQFIFQYYEKEERGRGNFPDRFSARQFPNYSSELNVNALLLGDSALYLCASSFVPWQGAATNEKLFFGSGTQLSVL.